Shown below are 21 T cell receptor beta chains from a single sample sequenced in a study of human T cells and chemical hapten exposure. Time point here: pre-sensitization, week 0. This sample's treatment: therapeutic diphenylcyclopropenone sensitization with weekly scalp DPC. MiXCR, run by TCRdb on the RACE reads, gives a single entry per CDR3 protein. Counted here are about 290,000 distinct CDR3 sequences, 7.5% to 8% occurring once; the ten biggest clones make up more than 0.95%. The material was whole blood, obtained in connection with sensitization to the hapten diphenylcyclopropenone (DPC). These receptors all stem from a man between 18 and 35 years old with alopecia areata. Some clones in this sample may be carry-over from other donors' samples.

A few counts support this clonotype. This CDR3 is CASRHGTAKETQYF. The CDR3 DNA follows: TGTGCCAGCAGGCACGGGACAGCGAAAGAGACCCAGTACTTC. This chain joins TRBV7-9 and TRBJ2-5; 7 bases line up with TRBD1. Germline V gene data show CDR1 as SEHNR and CDR2 as FQNEAQ (reference sequence). CDR3 length: 14 residues. The V segment lost 6 bases and the J segment 3 bases; nucleotides outside the gene matches: 7.

This clonotype turned up a few times. The chain is built from TRBV12-3 or TRBV12-4 and TRBJ2-3; the D gene is possibly TRBD1 (8 bases). V was pared by 5 bases and J by 5 bases, with 20 bases between. This CDR3 comprises 16 residues. CDR3 DNA: TGTGCCAGCAGTCCACAGGGGGGGGGCGCGGGAGATACGCAGTATTTT. Its translation: CASSPQGGGAGDTQYF.

The chain combines TRBV21-1 with TRBJ1-5. TRBV21-1 corresponds to a pseudogene. The CDR3 is made up of 16 amino acids. The CDR3 nucleotides are TGTGCCAGCAGCAATTACCTACTCCTAAGCAATCAGCCCCAGCATTTT. It is translated as CASSNYLLLSNQPQHF.

This clonotype was detected many times. The chain employs TRBV7-2 and TRBJ1-2; D not certain. Trimming removed 0 bases from V and 9 bases from J, with 14 bases in between. The length of the CDR3 is 14 residues. Germline V CDR1 and CDR2: SGHTA, FQGNSA. CDR3: CASSLAGGFESYTF. DNA of the CDR3: TGTGCCAGCAGCTTAGCCGGCGGTTTCGAGAGCTACACCTTC.

The V gene is TRBV4-2, the J gene TRBJ2-3, with D possibly being TRBD1 (6 bases). The germline CDR1 and CDR2 sequences are LGHNA and YNFKEQ. V shed 4 bases and J shed 2 bases, with 16 bases lying between them. The CDR3 runs 16 residues. CDR3 nucleotides: TGTGCCAGCAGCCCATTACAGGTGGGGGCCACAGATACGCAGTATTTT. Protein: CASSPLQVGATDTQYF.

In its sample, this clonotype was seen a few times. The chain has TRBV6-2 or TRBV6-3 and TRBJ2-1; tentatively, D is TRBD1 or TRBD2 (5 bases each). This CDR3 is built from 14 residues. The V end lost 5 bases, the J end lost 6 bases, and 14 bases lay between the germline ends. Germline CDR1 reads MNHEY; CDR2 reads SVGEGT. CDR3 amino acids: CASSPGPRGNEQFF. The CDR3 DNA is TGTGCCAGCAGTCCGGGACCCCGGGGCAATGAGCAGTTCTTC.

This clonotype turned up a few times. The genes are TRBV7-9 and TRBJ1-2; the D is unclear. Germline CDR1 and CDR2: SEHNR and FQNEAQ (reference sequence). V shed 3 bases and J shed 2 bases, with 25 bases lying between them. This CDR3 is built from 19 residues. The CDR3 DNA follows: TGTGCCAGCAGCTTGAGGGAGGGCAGTCTCCCCCCCCCGAACTATGGCTACACCTTC. Translation: CASSLREGSLPPPNYGYTF.

The chain couples TRBV4-3 to TRBJ2-3; TRBD1 or TRBD2 may be the D gene (5 bases each). The CDR3 runs 13 residues. In germline, CDR1 is LGHNA, CDR2 YSLEER. Trimming shortened V by 0 bases and J by 11 bases, and 12 bases separated the two germline ends. The CDR3 sequence is CASSQDPGTGQYF. The CDR3 coding sequence is TGCGCCAGCAGCCAAGATCCGGGAACAGGGCAGTATTTT.

The rearrangement uses TRBV4-3 and TRBJ1-1; tentatively, D is TRBD1 (5 bases). The CDR3 spans 16 residues. CDR1 is LGHNA, CDR2 YSLEER, per germline. The V and J ends lost 0 bases and 5 bases respectively, with 16 bases between them. Written as DNA, the CDR3 is TGCGCCAGCAGCCAAGATCGTCAGGGCGGGAGGACTGAAGCTTTCTTT. Protein product: CASSQDRQGGRTEAFF.

This clonotype was recorded many times. The gene calls are TRBV11-2 and TRBJ1-5; D not resolved. The V and J ends lost 0 bases and 5 bases respectively, with 11 bases between them. Germline V lookup: CDR1 SGHAT, CDR2 FQNNGV. CDR3 length equals 15 residues. In nucleotides, the CDR3 is TGTGCCAGCAGCTTAGATCAGGAATCTTATCAGCCCCAGCATTTT. Translation: CASSLDQESYQPQHF.

The chain joins TRBV4-3 to TRBJ1-1; no reliable D call. The CDR3 runs 14 residues. Germline V gene data show CDR1 as LGHNA and CDR2 as YSLEER. V was pared by 0 bases and J by 7 bases, with 12 bases between. DNA of the CDR3: TGCGCCAGCAGCCAAGATGATAGGCCGGGTGAAGCTTTCTTT. It specifies CASSQDDRPGEAFF.

This chain uses TRBV5-1 with TRBJ1-1; no clear D. Trimming left V 6 bases short and J 1 base short, with 13 bases between. CDR1 and CDR2 (germline): SGHRS, YFSETQ. The CDR3 is 14 amino acids. The CDR3 nucleotides read TGCGCCAGCAAAGGCCTTGCCTCGAACACTGAAGCTTTCTTT. Protein: CASKGLASNTEAFF.

The V gene is TRBV7-3, the J gene TRBJ1-4; a weak D match, TRBD1 (5 bases). Germline lookup yields CDR1 SGHTA and CDR2 FQGTGA. The V and J ends lost 5 bases and 4 bases respectively, with 14 bases between them. The CDR3 has 15 amino acids. The CDR3 spells CASSPGSGGNEKLFF. The CDR3 DNA is TGTGCCAGCAGCCCCGGGTCCGGGGGTAATGAAAAACTGTTTTTT.

This clonotype was observed a few times. J is TRBJ2-2 and V is TRBV9; the match to TRBD2 covers 8 bases. CDR1 is SGDLS, CDR2 YYNGEE, per germline. V gave up 0 bases and J gave up 8 bases; unmatched junction bases: 18. The CDR3 extends over 19 amino acids. CDR3: CASSVDGKSGGVFGGELFF. The CDR3, as DNA: TGTGCCAGCAGCGTAGACGGAAAAAGCGGGGGAGTCTTCGGAGGGGAGCTGTTTTTT.

The chain is built from TRBV15 and TRBJ1-2, with 7 nucleotides matching TRBD1. The J segment lost 4 bases and the V segment lost 0 bases, leaving 2 bases of the junction unmatched. Germline CDR1 and CDR2: LNHNV and YYDKDF (reference sequence). The CDR3 consists of 14 residues. Written as DNA, the CDR3 is TGTGCCACCAGCAGAGATGGGGACAGCTATGGCTACACCTTC. This encodes CATSRDGDSYGYTF.

In its sample, this clonotype was seen a few times. V is TRBV5-4 and J is TRBJ2-5; D is perhaps TRBD1 (6 bases). The germline CDR1 and CDR2 sequences are SGHNT and YYREEE (reference sequence). Trimming shortened V by 3 bases and J by 1 base, and 13 bases separated the two germline ends. The CDR3 extends over 15 amino acids. The CDR3 spells CASSSPTGFQETQYF. The DNA for the CDR3 is TGTGCCAGCAGCTCCCCGACAGGCTTCCAAGAGACCCAGTACTTC.

The rearrangement uses TRBV11-1 and TRBJ2-7; D is ambiguous. Per the germline V gene, CDR1 is SGHAT and CDR2 is FQDESV (reference sequence). The CDR3 is 15 residues long. The V and J ends lost 0 bases and 0 bases respectively, with 9 bases between them. The CDR3 here is CASSLAFTYSYEQYF. The CDR3 DNA sequence: TGTGCCAGCAGCTTAGCCTTTACTTACTCCTACGAGCAGTACTTC.

V gene TRBV7-2 combines with J gene TRBJ1-4, with D perhaps matching TRBD1 (5 bases). CDR1 and CDR2 from the germline V gene are SGHTA and FQGNSA. V gave up 5 bases and J gave up 7 bases, with 17 bases separating them. CDR3 length: 15 amino acids. The CDR3, as DNA: TGTGCCAGCAGCCAAGCCGGGACCGAACTTGAAAAACTGTTTTTT. The encoded protein is CASSQAGTELEKLFF.

This clonotype was counted only a few times. This sequence joins TRBV5-1 and TRBJ1-1; weak D call: TRBD1 (5 bases). The CDR3 runs to 15 residues. Germline V CDR1 and CDR2: SGHRS, YFSETQ. V was clipped by 4 bases and J by 1 base, with 14 bases between them. DNA of the CDR3: TGCGCCAGCAGCCGTCTTAGGGGTACGAACACTGAAGCTTTCTTT. As protein: CASSRLRGTNTEAFF.

V and J are TRBV6-6 and TRBJ1-5; the match to TRBD1 covers 7 bases. CDR1 is MNHNY, CDR2 SVGAGI, per germline (reference sequence). V gave up 6 bases and J gave up 6 bases; unmatched junction bases: 11. This CDR3 is 15 amino acids long. CDR3 region: CASSTESTGTQPQHF. CDR3 coding DNA: TGTGCCAGCAGCACCGAATCGACAGGGACTCAGCCCCAGCATTTT.

This clonotype was counted many times. This chain joins TRBV7-2 and TRBJ2-3, with D possibly matching TRBD2 (5 bases). This CDR3 contains 15 residues. Trimming removed 5 bases at V and 6 bases at J, with 18 bases between. Germline V lookup: CDR1 SGHTA, CDR2 FQGNSA. In DNA, the CDR3 is TGTGCCAGCAGCCTCGCTTCTGAGGGATCCGATACGCAGTATTTT. Protein sequence: CASSLASEGSDTQYF.